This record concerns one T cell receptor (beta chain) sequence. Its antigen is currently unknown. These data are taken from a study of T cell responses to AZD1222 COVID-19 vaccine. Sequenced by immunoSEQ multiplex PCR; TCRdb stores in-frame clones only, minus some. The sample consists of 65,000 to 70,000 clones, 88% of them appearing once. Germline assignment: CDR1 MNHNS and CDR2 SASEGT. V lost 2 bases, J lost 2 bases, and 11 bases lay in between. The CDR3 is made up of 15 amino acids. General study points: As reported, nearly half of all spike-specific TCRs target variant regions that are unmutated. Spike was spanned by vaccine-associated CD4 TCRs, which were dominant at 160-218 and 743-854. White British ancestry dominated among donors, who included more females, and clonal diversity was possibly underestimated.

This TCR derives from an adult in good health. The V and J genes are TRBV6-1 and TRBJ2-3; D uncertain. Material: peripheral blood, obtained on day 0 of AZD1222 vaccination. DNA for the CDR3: TGTGCCAGCAGTGAAATAACAGTAGTCACAGATACGCAGTATTTT. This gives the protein CASSEITVVTDTQYF.